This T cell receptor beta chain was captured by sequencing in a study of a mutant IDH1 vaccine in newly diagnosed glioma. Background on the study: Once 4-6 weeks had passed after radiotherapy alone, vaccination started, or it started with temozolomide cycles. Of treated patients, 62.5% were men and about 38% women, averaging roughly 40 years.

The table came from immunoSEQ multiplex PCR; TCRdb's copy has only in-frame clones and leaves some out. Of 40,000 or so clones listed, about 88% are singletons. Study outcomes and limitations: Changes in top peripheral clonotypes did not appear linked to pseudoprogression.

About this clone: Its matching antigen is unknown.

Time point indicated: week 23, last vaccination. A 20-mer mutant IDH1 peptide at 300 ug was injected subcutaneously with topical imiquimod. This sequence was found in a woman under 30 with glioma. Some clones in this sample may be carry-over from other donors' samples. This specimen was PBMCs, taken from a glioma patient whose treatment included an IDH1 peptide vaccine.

The CDR3 reads CASSRADTQYF. In nucleotides, the CDR3 is TGTGCCAGCAGCCGAGCGGATACGCAGTATTTT. The genes are TRBV14 and TRBJ2-3; D ambiguous. Per the germline V gene, CDR1 is SGHDN and CDR2 is FVKESK. CDR3 length: 11 residues. V gave up 4 bases and J gave up 6 bases, with 5 bases separating them.